These 19 T cell receptor beta chains were sequenced from one sample in a study of graft-versus-host responses after intestinal transplantation. TCRdb's table, derived via immunoSEQ multiplex PCR, lists solely in-frame clones and lacks some. This table has some 44,000 clones, about 95% appearing once. The sequenced sample was PBMCs, obtained about 350 days after intestinal transplant. These receptors all stem from a human patient who received an intestinal transplant, so some T cells may come from the graft donor.

This chain links TRBV28 with TRBJ1-4; D gene unclear. The CDR3 runs to 12 residues. CDR1 is MDHEN, CDR2 SYDVKM, per germline. The ends were cut back, 7 bases at V and 6 bases at J, with 9 bases in the middle. The CDR3 sequence: CASTGADEKLFF. As DNA, the CDR3 is TGTGCCAGCACGGGAGCGGATGAAAAACTGTTTTTT.

The table lists this clone with a few counts. V gene TRBV10-3 combines with J gene TRBJ1-3; TRBD1 matches 8 bases. CDR1 is ENHRY and CDR2 is SYGVKD in the germline V gene. V gave up 10 bases and J gave up 0 bases; unmatched junction bases: 11. This CDR3 is 16 amino acids long. CDR3 DNA: TGTGCCACAACAGGGGGGACTCAACTCTCTGGAAACACCATATATTTT. Translation gives CATTGGTQLSGNTIYF.

V is TRBV7-9 and J is TRBJ1-5, with D possibly TRBD1 on 6 matching bases. Trimming removed 1 base at V and 7 bases at J, with 11 bases between. Germline V gene lookup returns CDR1 SEHNR and CDR2 FQNEAQ (reference sequence). This CDR3 spans 14 amino acids. CDR3 in DNA: TGTGCCAGCAGCTTAGGGGGGGCTGGACAGCCCCAGCATTTT. This sequence encodes CASSLGGAGQPQHF.

The chain links TRBV4-1 to TRBJ2-7; 9 bases align to TRBD1. This CDR3 has 14 residues. Looked up from germline, CDR1 is MGHRA and CDR2 is YSYEKL. Trimming removed 3 bases from V and 3 bases from J; junction bases left unmatched: 3. The CDR3 region is CASSHDRGGYEQYF. The DNA for the CDR3 is TGCGCCAGCAGCCATGACAGGGGGGGCTACGAGCAGTACTTC.

The chain is built from TRBV7-9 and TRBJ2-7; TRBD1 matches at 9 bases. V was pared by 5 bases and J by 3 bases, with 5 bases of the junction left unmatched. This CDR3 spans 14 amino acids. The germline V gene has CDR1 SEHNR and CDR2 FQNEAQ (reference sequence). The CDR3, as DNA: TGTGCCAGCAGCAACAGGGGGCAGGACTACGAGCAGTACTTC. Translating gives CASSNRGQDYEQYF.

V is TRBV19 and J is TRBJ1-5; D is unresolved. Germline V gene sequence: CDR1 LNHDA, CDR2 SQIVND (reference sequence). Trimming took 0 bases from V and 1 from J, leaving 7 bases between them. The CDR3 has 15 residues. The CDR3 loop is CASSIDGRSNQPQHF. For the CDR3, the DNA is TGTGCCAGTAGTATAGATGGTAGAAGCAATCAGCCCCAGCATTTT.

The chain couples TRBV19 to TRBJ1-5, with D perhaps matching TRBD1 (6 bases). This CDR3 comprises 15 residues. Germline loops: CDR1 LNHDA, CDR2 SQIVND (reference sequence). Trimming took off 8 bases at V and 2 bases at J, with 16 bases between the two ends. Here the CDR3 reads CASRRGSGRNQPQHF. In DNA form, the CDR3 reads TGTGCCAGTCGGAGGGGGAGCGGGCGCAATCAGCCCCAGCATTTT. Together with reference TRBV19 and TRBJ1-5, the CDR3 gives the full variable domain: DGGITQSPKYLFRKEGQNVTLSCEQNLNHDAMYWYRQDPGQGLRLIYYSQIVNDFQKGDIAEGYSVSREKKESFPLTVTSAQKNPTAFYLCASRRGSGRNQPQHFGDGTRLSIL.

V is TRBV7-2 and J is TRBJ1-1; D is perhaps TRBD1 (5 bases). The CDR3 consists of 15 residues. Germline V lookup: CDR1 SGHTA, CDR2 FQGNSA. Trimming cost V 1 base and J 1 base, with 10 bases left between them. The CDR3 nucleotides read TGTGCCAGCAGCTTAGGCCTAGGGGCGAACACTGAAGCTTTCTTT. It is translated as CASSLGLGANTEAFF.

This clone was found once. The genes are TRBV25-1 and TRBJ2-3; a weak D match, TRBD2 (5 bases). This CDR3 spans 14 amino acids. Germline CDR1 is MGHDK and CDR2 is SYGVNS. Trimming removed 5 bases from V and 0 bases from J, with 9 bases in between. The chain's CDR3 is CASSLTTSTDTQYF. CDR3 nucleotide sequence: TGTGCCAGCAGTCTGACTACTAGCACAGATACGCAGTATTTT.

The chain links TRBV11-2 to TRBJ2-7, with D uncertain. Germline CDR1 is SGHAT and CDR2 is FQNNGV. The V end was cut by 0 bases, the J end by 3 bases, with 3 bases between. The CDR3 consists of 12 residues. This CDR3 is CASSLDDYEQYF. In DNA form, the CDR3 reads TGTGCCAGCAGCTTAGACGACTACGAGCAGTACTTC.

The rearrangement links TRBV27 to TRBJ2-7, with 10 bases lining up with TRBD2. Per germline, CDR1 MNHEY and CDR2 SMNVEV (reference sequence). The CDR3 covers 14 residues. V lost 5 bases and J lost 4; bases outside the gene matches: 5. For the CDR3, the DNA is TGTGCCAGCAGTCTAGCGGGAGTGGGTTACGAGCAGTACTTC. Amino acid sequence: CASSLAGVGYEQYF.

Comments on this clone: This same CDR3 is encoded by further DNA sequences in the sample. The V call is TRBV11-1, the J call TRBJ2-1; D call uncertain. The CDR3 is made up of 12 amino acids. Germline loops: CDR1 SGHAT, CDR2 FQDESV (reference sequence). Trimming removed 5 bases from V and 4 bases from J, with 6 bases in between. CDR3 sequence reads: CASSPIYNEQFF. The DNA of the CDR3 is TGTGCCAGCAGCCCTATATACAATGAGCAGTTCTTC.

V and J are TRBV19 and TRBJ2-6, with 9 bases identical to TRBD1. Trimming removed 3 bases from V and 2 bases from J; junction bases left unmatched: 8. CDR3 size: 18 residues. Germline V lookup: CDR1 LNHDA, CDR2 SQIVND (reference sequence). The DNA of the CDR3 is TGTGCCAGTAGTATCTCGGGACAGGGTGATACTGGGGCCAACGTCCTGACTTTC. Translating gives CASSISGQGDTGANVLTF.

The V and J genes are TRBV30 and TRBJ1-3; unclear D gene. The V gene's germline CDR1 is GTSNPN and CDR2 SVGIG (reference sequence). Deletions cut 3 bases from V and 0 bases from J, with 15 bases between. This CDR3 has 16 residues. CDR3 region: CAWSGWTESSGNTIYF. The CDR3 DNA reads as TGTGCCTGGAGCGGGTGGACGGAAAGCTCTGGAAACACCATATATTTT.

This chain joins TRBV27 and TRBJ1-2, with D tentatively TRBD1 (5 bases). Germline V gene lookup returns CDR1 MNHEY and CDR2 SMNVEV (reference sequence). V dropped 3 bases and J dropped 3 bases, with 11 bases sitting between them. This CDR3 has 14 residues. The CDR3 sequence: CASSFGQGHYGYTF. The CDR3 nucleotides are TGTGCCAGCAGTTTCGGGCAGGGCCACTATGGCTACACCTTC.

The gene calls are TRBV30 and TRBJ2-3; D unresolved. V gave up 0 bases and J gave up 4 bases, with 2 bases separating them. Per the germline V gene, CDR1 is GTSNPN and CDR2 is SVGIG (reference sequence). This CDR3 has 11 residues. The CDR3 region is CAWSVSDTQYF. The DNA of the CDR3 is TGTGCCTGGAGTGTATCAGATACGCAGTATTTT. Full variable domain (missing parts from reference TRBV30 and TRBJ2-3): SQTIHQWPATLVQPVGSPLSLECTVEGTSNPNLYWYRQAAGRGLQLLFYSVGIGQISSEVPQNLSASRPQDRQFILSSKKLLLSDSGFYLCAWSVSDTQYFGPGTRLTVL.

V and J are TRBV19 and TRBJ1-1, with a weak D call TRBD1 (6 bases). This CDR3 contains 15 residues. Germline V gene lookup returns CDR1 LNHDA and CDR2 SQIVND (reference sequence). V gave up 2 bases and J gave up 3 bases, with 13 bases separating them. Here the CDR3 DNA reads TGTGCCAGTAGTATACCGACAGGATCGGACACTGAAGCTTTCTTT. This codes for CASSIPTGSDTEAFF. The full variable domain, in which reference TRBV19 and TRBJ1-1 provide the parts outside the CDR3, is DGGITQSPKYLFRKEGQNVTLSCEQNLNHDAMYWYRQDPGQGLRLIYYSQIVNDFQKGDIAEGYSVSREKKESFPLTVTSAQKNPTAFYLCASSIPTGSDTEAFFGQGTRLTVV.

This rearrangement joins TRBV28 to TRBJ2-1; the D gene is possibly TRBD2 (6 bases). This CDR3 has 15 residues. V gave up 0 bases and J gave up 4 bases, with 10 bases separating them. The germline V gene encodes CDR1 MDHEN and CDR2 SYDVKM. In DNA form, the CDR3 reads TGTGCCAGCAGTTTATGGCGGGACCTTTACAATGAGCAGTTCTTC. As protein: CASSLWRDLYNEQFF.

The chain links TRBV9 to TRBJ2-3, with D possibly TRBD1 on 6 matching bases. The CDR3 contains 16 residues. The germline V gene encodes CDR1 SGDLS and CDR2 YYNGEE. The V end was cut by 2 bases, the J end by 1 base, with 14 bases between. The CDR3 DNA reads as TGTGCCAGCAGCGTCAAGCCCGGACAGCGCACAGATACGCAGTATTTT. Amino acids: CASSVKPGQRTDTQYF.